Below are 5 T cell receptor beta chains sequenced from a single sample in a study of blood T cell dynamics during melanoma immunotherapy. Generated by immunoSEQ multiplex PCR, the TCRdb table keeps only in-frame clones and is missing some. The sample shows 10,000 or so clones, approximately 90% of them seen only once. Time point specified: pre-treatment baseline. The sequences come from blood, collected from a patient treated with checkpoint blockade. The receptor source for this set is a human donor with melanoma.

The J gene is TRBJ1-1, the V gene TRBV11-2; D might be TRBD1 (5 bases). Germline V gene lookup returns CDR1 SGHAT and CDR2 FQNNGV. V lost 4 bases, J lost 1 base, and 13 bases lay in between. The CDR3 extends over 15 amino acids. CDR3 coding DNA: TGTGCCAGCAGCTCCCCCCGGGGGGGGAACACTGAAGCTTTCTTT. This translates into CASSSPRGGNTEAFF.

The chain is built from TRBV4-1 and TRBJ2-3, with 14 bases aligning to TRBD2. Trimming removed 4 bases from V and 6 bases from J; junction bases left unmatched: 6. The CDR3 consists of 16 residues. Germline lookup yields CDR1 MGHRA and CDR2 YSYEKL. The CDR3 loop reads CASSPPGLAGVDTQYF. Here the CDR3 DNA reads TGCGCCAGCAGCCCCCCGGGACTAGCGGGAGTGGATACGCAGTATTTT.

In DNA form, the CDR3 reads TGTGCCAGCAGTTTACGGCCCAAGGGCTATGGCTACACCTTC. This codes for CASSLRPKGYGYTF. V and J are TRBV27 and TRBJ1-2; no reliable D call. Trimming removed 2 bases at V and 4 bases at J, with 11 bases between. The CDR3 covers 14 residues. Germline V gene data show CDR1 as MNHEY and CDR2 as SMNVEV (reference sequence).

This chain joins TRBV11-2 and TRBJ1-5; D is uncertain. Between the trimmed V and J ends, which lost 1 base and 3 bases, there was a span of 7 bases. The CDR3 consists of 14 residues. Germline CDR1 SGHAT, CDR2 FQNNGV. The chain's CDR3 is CASSLGGYNQPQHF. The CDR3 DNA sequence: TGTGCCAGCAGCTTAGGGGGATACAATCAGCCCCAGCATTTT.

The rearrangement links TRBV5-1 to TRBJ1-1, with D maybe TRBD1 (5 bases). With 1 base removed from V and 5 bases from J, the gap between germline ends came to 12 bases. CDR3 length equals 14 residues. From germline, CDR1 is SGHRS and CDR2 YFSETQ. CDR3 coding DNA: TGCGCCAGCAGCTTGAGGGACGCCGGGACTGAAGCTTTCTTT. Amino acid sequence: CASSLRDAGTEAFF.